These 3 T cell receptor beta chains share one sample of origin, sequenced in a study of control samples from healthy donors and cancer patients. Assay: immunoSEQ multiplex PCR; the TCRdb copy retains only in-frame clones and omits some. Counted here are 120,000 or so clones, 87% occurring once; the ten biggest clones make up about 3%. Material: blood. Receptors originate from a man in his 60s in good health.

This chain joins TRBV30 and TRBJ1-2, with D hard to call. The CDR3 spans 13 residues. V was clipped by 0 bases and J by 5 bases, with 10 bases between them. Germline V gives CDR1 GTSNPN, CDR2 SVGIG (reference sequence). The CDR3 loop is CAWSVRIGYGYTF. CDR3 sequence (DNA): TGTGCCTGGAGTGTTCGGATAGGATATGGCTACACCTTC.

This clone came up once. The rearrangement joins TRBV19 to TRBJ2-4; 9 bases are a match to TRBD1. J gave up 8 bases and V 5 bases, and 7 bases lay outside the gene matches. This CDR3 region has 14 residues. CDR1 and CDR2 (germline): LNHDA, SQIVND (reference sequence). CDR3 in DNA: TGTGCCAGTAGTTCCCGGGACAGGGCCCACATTCAGTACTTC. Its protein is CASSSRDRAHIQYF.

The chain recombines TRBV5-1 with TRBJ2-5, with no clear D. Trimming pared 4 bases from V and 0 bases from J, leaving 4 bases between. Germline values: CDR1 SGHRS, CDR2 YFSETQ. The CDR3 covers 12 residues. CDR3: CASSRDQETQYF. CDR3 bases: TGCGCCAGCAGCCGGGACCAAGAGACCCAGTACTTC.